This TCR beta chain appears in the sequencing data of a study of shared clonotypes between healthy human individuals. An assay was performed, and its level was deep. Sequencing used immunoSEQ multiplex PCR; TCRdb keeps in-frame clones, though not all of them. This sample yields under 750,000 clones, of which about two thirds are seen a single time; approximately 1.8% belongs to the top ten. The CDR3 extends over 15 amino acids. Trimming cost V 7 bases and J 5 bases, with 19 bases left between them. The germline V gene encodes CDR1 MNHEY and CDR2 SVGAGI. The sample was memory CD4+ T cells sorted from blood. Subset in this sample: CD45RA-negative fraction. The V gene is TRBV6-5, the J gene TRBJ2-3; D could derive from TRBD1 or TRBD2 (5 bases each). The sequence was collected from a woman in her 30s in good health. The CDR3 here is CASTTLSGLGDTQYF. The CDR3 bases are TGTGCCAGCACCACCTTGTCGGGGCTGGGAGATACGCAGTATTTT.